Sequencing of this T cell receptor (beta chain) was carried out in a study of Graves' ophthalmopathy and Graves' hyperthyroidism (dated by TCRdb to between 2017 and 2018). At the level of the whole study: Peripheral blood samples were taken at the time of initial diagnosis, before any treatment was given. TCR beta repertoire signatures were used to distinguish Graves' ophthalmopathy from Graves' hyperthyroidism and to predict progression to ophthalmopathy. In total, 135 blood samples were TCR-sequenced: some 43 ophthalmopathy, some 75 hyperthyroidism and about 17 hyperthyroidism-to-ophthalmopathy patients. To explore V-J signatures that distinguish ophthalmopathy from hyperthyroidism, a discovery set of about 99 patients was enrolled, made up of under 50 with ophthalmopathy and some 60 with stable hyperthyroidism. For independent validation, a separate cohort was made up of around 19 hyperthyroidism patients plus 17 patients who later progressed from hyperthyroidism to ophthalmopathy. T-cell repertoires of thyroid tissue and blood were compared in several hyperthyroidism patients. Once sampling was done, hyperthyroidism patients were given methimazole at a starting dose of 30 mg daily, while ophthalmopathy patients were given high-dose intravenous methylprednisolone.

This clonotype was observed at least ten times. Which antigen it targets is not known. Qualities for individual bases were not recorded, and no much larger clone is one base off. The ophthalmopathy patients had moderately to severely active disease, with a Clinical Activity Score of 3 or higher, a NOSPECS grade of 4 or higher, and a disease duration of less than 3 months. Patients were excluded if they had other autoimmune diseases, uncontrolled infections, pregnancy or lactation. Diagnosis relied on clinical symptoms, serum thyroxine, TRAb, thyroid ultrasound and orbital computed tomography. PBMCs were isolated from around 10 ml of fresh peripheral blood by Ficoll-Paque density gradient centrifugation. Total RNA was extracted using Trizol reagent, and RNA quality was checked on an Agilent 2100 Bioanalyzer. Overall study results and their limits: No statistical method was used to predetermine the sample size, and group allocation was not hidden from the investigators. Most expanded thyroid clonotypes with a frequency above 0.001 also appeared in blood, which suggests that blood repertoires may reflect the immune response in the thyroid. In validation, the model predicted ophthalmopathy progression with 55% to 71% sensitivity and roughly 72% specificity; roughly eleven predicted patients were CT-confirmed with GO in a median of around 6 months. Ophthalmopathy was separated from stable hyperthyroidism by the 13-signature model with 85% to 90% sensitivity and around 81% specificity in cross-validation and with 80%/75% in the test set.

For repertoire sequencing, TCR beta CDR3 regions were amplified from RNA transcripts. HTBI primers and the Qiagen OneStep RT-PCR kit were used in a first-round RT-PCR, which was followed by a second-round multiplex PCR, size selection and purification. Sequencing of the libraries was carried out on an Illumina HiSeq2000 in paired-end mode with 100 bp reads. Per the source publication's procedure: SOAPnuke was used to process the reads, removing any read that contained adapters or uncalled bases, had a mean Phred below 15, or lacked an exact match to the constant primer or identifier. COPE v1.2.5 was used to merge high-quality paired reads. Clonotypes were defined as unique nucleotide sequences and were aligned to IMGT TRB V, D and J references using MiTCR v1.1. Analysis was restricted to V-J combinations with a frequency above 0.0001, which covered approximately 99% of repertoires. For each V-J combination, a TCR clonal expansion and chaos score was defined as F50 clonal expansion divided by the chaos observed in the TCRdist matrix. Welch's t-statistics and random forest were used to narrow the features down to 13 V-J combinations, which were then fed into a naive Bayes classifier. The similarity between thyroid and blood repertoires was quantified using the Morisita-Horn index. The public reads were quality trimmed at Q25 with fastp and then assembled into clones with MiXCR by TCRdb, keeping productive beta chains. Rows with one shared CDR3 protein collapse into an entry with the most common genes and DNA. The V and J calls and clone size come from TCRdb's table, not from the authors' own analysis. The sample yields fewer than 350,000 distinct CDR3 sequences; 17% were counted once. The ten most abundant clones make up around an eighth of the sample.

The junction shows trimming of 0 bases on V and 3 bases on J, and the gene matches do not reach 9 bases of it. Measured from the cysteine to the phenylalanine, the CDR3 is 18 residues long. The entry retains the CDR3 DNA only, 54 bases that are in frame from base 1. For CDR1 and CDR2, the germline V gene lists ENHRY and SYGVKD. The V and J genes are TRBV10-3 and TRBJ2-7, and 12 junctional nucleotides match TRBD1. The sequenced sample was peripheral blood. The TCR originated in an adult man with Graves' ophthalmopathy. The CDR3 here reads CAISESRAGTGGVYEQYF. The nucleotide sequence is TGTGCCATCAGTGAGTCGAGAGCCGGGACAGGGGGCGTCTACGAGCAGTACTTC.